This TCR beta chain was captured in a study of blood T cell repertoires in COVID-19. Profiling relied on immunoSEQ multiplex PCR, and the TCRdb table lists in-frame clones only, not all of them. The sample has roughly 250,000 clones; around 90% are singletons. CDR1 SEHNR and CDR2 FQNEAQ come from the germline V gene (reference sequence). This CDR3 is 15 amino acids long. The ends were cut back, 5 bases at V and 4 bases at J, with 17 bases in the middle. Sequenced: PBMCs or T cells enriched from blood (not recorded which). This TCR came from a woman between 40 and 50 years old with acute COVID-19. The chain couples TRBV7-9 to TRBJ2-5; a weak D match, TRBD2 (5 bases). The CDR3 DNA follows: TGTGCCAGCAGCAGGGCCGGGGTATGGGGAGAGACCCAGTACTTC. Its translation is CASSRAGVWGETQYF.